This TCR beta chain was sequenced during a study of blood T cell repertoires in COVID-19. Study context: PBMCs, B-cell-depleted T cells, or T cells provided the cDNA or gDNA that made up the material.

Germline loops: CDR1 KGHDR, CDR2 SFDVKD. V shed 1 base and J shed 8 bases, with 14 bases lying between them. The CDR3 runs 15 residues. Some clones are missing from TCRdb's copy, which holds only in-frame ones; the method was immunoSEQ multiplex PCR. There are about 70,000 clones in the sample; roughly four fifths occur only once, and about 1.9% lies in the top ten. Source material: peripheral blood. The TCR was taken from a woman in her sixties or seventies with acute or convalescent COVID-19. The chain carries TRBV24-1 and TRBJ2-1; D is possibly TRBD1 (5 bases). This CDR3 reads CATSDFRTGFHEQFF. The CDR3 nucleotides are TGTGCCACCAGTGATTTTCGAACAGGTTTCCATGAGCAGTTCTTC.